This T cell receptor beta chain is drawn from a study of cytomegalovirus exposure and HLA in healthy donors. General observations from the study: Previous analysis showed most TCR beta V segments were productive about 90% or about 30% of the time. Later analysis revealed greater clonal expansion in HLA-associated TCR beta chains than in equally common others. One variant, a missense change in DCLRE1C, was linked in a later analysis to TCR beta V- and J-gene trimming.

The PCR had 60 Vbeta and 13 Jbeta primers. Clones were read by immunoSEQ multiplex PCR, and TCRdb kept only the in-frame ones, dropping some. The profile shows fewer than 250,000 clones, roughly 77% of them singletons. The V gene end was trimmed by 4 bases and the J gene end by 3 bases; junction bases not matched to a gene: 5. Looked up from germline, CDR1 is SGHDT and CDR2 is YYEEEE. CDR3 length equals 15 residues. This clone has a handful of counts. Its antigen is currently unknown. This chain joins TRBV5-6 and TRBJ1-4; 8 nucleotides match TRBD1. Sequencing was performed on PBMCs. This TCR was sampled from a woman between 45 and 65 years old in good health and CMV-seronegative. CDR3 region: CASSGDRGANEKLFF. The DNA of the CDR3 is TGTGCCAGCAGCGGAGACAGGGGAGCTAATGAAAAACTGTTTTTT.